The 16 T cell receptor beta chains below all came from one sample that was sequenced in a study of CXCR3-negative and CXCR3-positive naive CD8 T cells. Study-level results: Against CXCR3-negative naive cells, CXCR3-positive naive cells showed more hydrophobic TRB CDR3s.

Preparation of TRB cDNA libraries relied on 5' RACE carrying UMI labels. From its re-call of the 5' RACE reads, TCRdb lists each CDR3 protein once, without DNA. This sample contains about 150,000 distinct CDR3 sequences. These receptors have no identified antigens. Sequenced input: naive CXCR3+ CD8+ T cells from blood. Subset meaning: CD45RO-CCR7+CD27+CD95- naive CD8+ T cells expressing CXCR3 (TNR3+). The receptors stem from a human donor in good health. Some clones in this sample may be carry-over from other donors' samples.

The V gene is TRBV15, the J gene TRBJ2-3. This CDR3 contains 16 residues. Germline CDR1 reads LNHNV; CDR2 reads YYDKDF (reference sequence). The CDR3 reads CATSRIAIFSTDTQYF.

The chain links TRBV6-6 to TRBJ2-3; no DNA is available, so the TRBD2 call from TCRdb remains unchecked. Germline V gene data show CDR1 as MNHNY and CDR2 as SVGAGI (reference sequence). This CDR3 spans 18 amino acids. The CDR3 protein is CASRTTIFEAGVTDTQYF.

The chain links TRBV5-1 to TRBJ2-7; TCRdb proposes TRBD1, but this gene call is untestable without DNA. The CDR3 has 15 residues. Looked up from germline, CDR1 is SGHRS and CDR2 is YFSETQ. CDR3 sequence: CASSLGMGAAYEQYF.

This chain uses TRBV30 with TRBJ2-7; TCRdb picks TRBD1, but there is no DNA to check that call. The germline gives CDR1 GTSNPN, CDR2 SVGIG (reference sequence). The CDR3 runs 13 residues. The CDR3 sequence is CAWIRDRGYEQYF.

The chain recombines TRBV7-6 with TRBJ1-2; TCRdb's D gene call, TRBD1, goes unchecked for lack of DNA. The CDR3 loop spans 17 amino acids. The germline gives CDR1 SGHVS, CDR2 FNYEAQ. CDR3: CASSSEWTGVRAYGYTF. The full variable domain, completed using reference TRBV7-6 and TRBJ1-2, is GAGVSQSPRYKVTKRGQDVALRCDPISGHVSLYWYRQALGQGPEFLTYFNYEAQQDKSGLPNDRFSAERPEGSISTLTIQRTEQRDSAMYRCASSSEWTGVRAYGYTFGSGTRLTVV.

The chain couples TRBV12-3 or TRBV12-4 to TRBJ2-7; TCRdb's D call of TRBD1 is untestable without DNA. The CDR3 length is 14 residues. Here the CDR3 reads CASSLGGVSYEQYF.

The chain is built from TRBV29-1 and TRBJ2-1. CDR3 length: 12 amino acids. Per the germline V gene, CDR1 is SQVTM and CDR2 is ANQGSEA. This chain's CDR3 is CSVATGYNEQFF.

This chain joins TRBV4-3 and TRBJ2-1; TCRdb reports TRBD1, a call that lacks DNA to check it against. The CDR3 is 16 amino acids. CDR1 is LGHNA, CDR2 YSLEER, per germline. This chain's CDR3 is CASSQDHQGPYNEQFF.

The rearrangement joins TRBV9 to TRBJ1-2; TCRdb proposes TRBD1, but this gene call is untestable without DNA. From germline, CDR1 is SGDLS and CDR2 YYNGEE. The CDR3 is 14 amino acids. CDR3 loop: CASSASGRLEGYTF.

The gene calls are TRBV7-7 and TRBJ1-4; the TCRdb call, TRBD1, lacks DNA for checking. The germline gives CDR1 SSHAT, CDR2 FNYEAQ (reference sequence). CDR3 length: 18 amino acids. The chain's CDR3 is CASSDHSPPLTTNEKLFF. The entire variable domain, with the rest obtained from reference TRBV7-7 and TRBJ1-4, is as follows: GAGVSQSPRYKVTKRGQDVTLRCDPISSHATLYWYQQALGQGPEFLTYFNYEAQPDKSGLPSDRFSAERPEGSISTLTIQRTEQRDSAMYRCASSDHSPPLTTNEKLFFGSGTQLSVL.

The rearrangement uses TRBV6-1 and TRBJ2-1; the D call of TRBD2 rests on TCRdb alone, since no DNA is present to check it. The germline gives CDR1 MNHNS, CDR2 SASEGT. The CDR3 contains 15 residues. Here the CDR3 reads CASSPLASYYNEQFF.

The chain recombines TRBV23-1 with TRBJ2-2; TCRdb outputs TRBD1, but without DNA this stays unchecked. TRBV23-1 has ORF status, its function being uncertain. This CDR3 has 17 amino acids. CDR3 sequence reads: CASSQSGGASNTGELFF.

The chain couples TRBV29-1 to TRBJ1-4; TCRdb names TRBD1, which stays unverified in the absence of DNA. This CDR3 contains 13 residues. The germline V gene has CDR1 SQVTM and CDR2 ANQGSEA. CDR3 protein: CSVFGGTNEKLFF.

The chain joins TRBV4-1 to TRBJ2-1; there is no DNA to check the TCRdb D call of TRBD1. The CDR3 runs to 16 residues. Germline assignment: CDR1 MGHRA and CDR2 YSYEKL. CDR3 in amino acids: CASSHPLVGVYNEQFF.

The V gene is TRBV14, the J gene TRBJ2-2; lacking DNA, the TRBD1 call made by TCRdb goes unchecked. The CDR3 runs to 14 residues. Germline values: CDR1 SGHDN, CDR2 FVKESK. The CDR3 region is CASSQVRDPGGLFF.

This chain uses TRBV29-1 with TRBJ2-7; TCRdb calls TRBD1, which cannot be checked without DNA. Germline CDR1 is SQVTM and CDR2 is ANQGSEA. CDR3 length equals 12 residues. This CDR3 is CSVEDRTAGQYF.